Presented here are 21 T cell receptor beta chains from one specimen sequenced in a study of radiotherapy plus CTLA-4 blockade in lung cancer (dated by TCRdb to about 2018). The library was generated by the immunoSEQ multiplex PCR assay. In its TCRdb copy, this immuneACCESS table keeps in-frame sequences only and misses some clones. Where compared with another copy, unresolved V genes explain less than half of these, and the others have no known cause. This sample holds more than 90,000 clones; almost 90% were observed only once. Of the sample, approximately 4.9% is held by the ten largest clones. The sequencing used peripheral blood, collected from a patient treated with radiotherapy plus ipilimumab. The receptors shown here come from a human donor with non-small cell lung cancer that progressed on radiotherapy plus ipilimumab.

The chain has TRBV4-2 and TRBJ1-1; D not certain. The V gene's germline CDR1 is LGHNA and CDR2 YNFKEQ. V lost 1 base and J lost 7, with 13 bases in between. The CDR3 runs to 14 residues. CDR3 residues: CASSQGQTSGEAFF. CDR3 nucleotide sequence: TGTGCCAGCAGCCAAGGACAAACTAGTGGTGAAGCTTTCTTT.

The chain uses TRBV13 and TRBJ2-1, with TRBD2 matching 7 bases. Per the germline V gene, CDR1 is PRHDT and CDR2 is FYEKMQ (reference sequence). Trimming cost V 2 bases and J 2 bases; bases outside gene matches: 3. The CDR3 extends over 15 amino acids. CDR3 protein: CASSLREDPYNEQFF. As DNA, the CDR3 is TGTGCCAGCAGCTTACGGGAGGACCCCTACAATGAGCAGTTCTTC.

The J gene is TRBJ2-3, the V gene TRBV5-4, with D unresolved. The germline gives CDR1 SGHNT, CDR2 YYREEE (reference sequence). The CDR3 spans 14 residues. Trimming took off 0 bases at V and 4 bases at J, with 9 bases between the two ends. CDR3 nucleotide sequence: TGTGCCAGCAGCTTGGCGTCGACGGCAGATACGCAGTATTTT. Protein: CASSLASTADTQYF.

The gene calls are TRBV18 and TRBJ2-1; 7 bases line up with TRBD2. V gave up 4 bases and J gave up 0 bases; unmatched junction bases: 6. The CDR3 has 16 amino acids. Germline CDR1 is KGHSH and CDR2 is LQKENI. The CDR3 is CASSRLGGSSYNEQFF. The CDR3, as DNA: TGTGCCAGCTCACGGTTAGGCGGGAGCTCCTACAATGAGCAGTTCTTC.

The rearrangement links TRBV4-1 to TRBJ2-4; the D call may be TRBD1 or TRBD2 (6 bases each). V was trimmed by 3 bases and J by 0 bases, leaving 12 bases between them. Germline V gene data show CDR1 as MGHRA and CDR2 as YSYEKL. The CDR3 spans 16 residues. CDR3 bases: TGCGCCAGCAGCCAGCCGGGGGCTTTAGCCAAAAACATTCAGTACTTC. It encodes CASSQPGALAKNIQYF.

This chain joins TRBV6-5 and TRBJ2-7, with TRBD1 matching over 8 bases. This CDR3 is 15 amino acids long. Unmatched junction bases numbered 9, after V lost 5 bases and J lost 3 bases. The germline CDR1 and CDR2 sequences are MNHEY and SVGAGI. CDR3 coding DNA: TGTGCCAGCAGTGGCACCGGGACAGGACACTACGAGCAGTACTTC. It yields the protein CASSGTGTGHYEQYF.

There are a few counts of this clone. The CDR3 region has the DNA TGTGCCAGCAGCTTAGAGCGGGCAGATACGCAGTATTTT. It codes for CASSLERADTQYF. The V gene is TRBV7-9, the J gene TRBJ2-3; TRBD2 is a possible D gene (6 bases). Germline CDR1 SEHNR, CDR2 FQNEAQ (reference sequence). Trimming removed 1 base from V and 4 bases from J, with 6 bases in between. CDR3 length: 13 amino acids.

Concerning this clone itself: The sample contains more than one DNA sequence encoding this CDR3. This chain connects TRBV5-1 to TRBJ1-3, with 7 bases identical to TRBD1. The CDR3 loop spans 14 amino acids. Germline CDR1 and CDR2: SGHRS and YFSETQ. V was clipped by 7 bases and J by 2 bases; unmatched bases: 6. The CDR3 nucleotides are TGCGCCAGCTCTCCCGGGACAGCTGGAAACACCATATATTTT. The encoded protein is CASSPGTAGNTIYF.

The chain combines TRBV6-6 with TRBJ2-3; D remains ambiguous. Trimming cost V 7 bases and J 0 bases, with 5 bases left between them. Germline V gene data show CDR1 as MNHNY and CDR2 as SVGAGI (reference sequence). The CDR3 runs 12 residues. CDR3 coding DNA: TGTGCCAGCACCGACAGCACAGATACGCAGTATTTT. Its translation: CASTDSTDTQYF.

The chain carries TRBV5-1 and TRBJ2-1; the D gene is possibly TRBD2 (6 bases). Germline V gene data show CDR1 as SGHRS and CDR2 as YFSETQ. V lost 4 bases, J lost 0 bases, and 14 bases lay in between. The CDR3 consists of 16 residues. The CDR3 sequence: CASSPGLMSSYNEQFF. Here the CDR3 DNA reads TGCGCCAGCAGCCCGGGACTTATGAGCTCCTACAATGAGCAGTTCTTC.

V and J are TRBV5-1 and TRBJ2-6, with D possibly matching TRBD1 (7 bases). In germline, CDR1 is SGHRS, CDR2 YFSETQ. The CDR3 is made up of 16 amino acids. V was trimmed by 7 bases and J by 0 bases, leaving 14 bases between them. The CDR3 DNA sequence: TGCGCCAGCGGAGGGGGCACATACTCTGGGGCCAACGTCCTGACTTTC. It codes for CASGGGTYSGANVLTF. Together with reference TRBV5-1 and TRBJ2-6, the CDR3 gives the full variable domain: KAGVTQTPRYLIKTRGQQVTLSCSPISGHRSVSWYQQTPGQGLQFLFEYFSETQRNKGNFPGRFSGRQFSNSRSEMNVSTLELGDSALYLCASGGGTYSGANVLTFGAGSRLTVL.

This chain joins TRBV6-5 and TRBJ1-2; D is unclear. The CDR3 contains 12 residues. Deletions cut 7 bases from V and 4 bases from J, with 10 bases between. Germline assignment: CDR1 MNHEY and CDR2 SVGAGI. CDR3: CASTPLVYGYTF. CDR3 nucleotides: TGTGCCAGCACACCGCTGGTCTATGGCTACACCTTC.

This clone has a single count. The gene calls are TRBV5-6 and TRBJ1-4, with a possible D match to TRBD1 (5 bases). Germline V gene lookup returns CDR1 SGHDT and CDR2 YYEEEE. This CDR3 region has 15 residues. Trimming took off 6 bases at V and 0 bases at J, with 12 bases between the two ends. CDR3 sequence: CASTFLGATNEKLFF. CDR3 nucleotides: TGTGCCAGCACCTTTCTGGGGGCAACTAATGAAAAACTGTTTTTT.

This CDR3 is CASSSSGNEQFF. The CDR3 DNA is TGTGCCAGCAGCTCAAGTGGCAATGAGCAGTTCTTC. The rearrangement links TRBV7-8 to TRBJ2-1; D unclear. Germline loops: CDR1 SGHVS, CDR2 FQNEAQ. Trimming stripped 4 bases from V and 6 bases from J, with 7 bases between. The length of the CDR3 is 12 residues.

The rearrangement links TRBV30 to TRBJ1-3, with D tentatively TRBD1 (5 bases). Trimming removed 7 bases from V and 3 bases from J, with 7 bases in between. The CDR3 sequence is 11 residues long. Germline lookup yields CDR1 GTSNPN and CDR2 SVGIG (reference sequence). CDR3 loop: CALTVGNTIYF. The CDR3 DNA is TGTGCCTTGACAGTTGGAAACACCATATATTTT.

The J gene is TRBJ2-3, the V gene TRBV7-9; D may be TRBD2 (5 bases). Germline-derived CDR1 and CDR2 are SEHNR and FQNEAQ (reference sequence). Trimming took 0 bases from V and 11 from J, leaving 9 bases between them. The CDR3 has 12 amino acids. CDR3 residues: CASSLALEGQYF. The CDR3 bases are TGTGCCAGCAGCTTAGCGCTCGAGGGGCAGTATTTT.

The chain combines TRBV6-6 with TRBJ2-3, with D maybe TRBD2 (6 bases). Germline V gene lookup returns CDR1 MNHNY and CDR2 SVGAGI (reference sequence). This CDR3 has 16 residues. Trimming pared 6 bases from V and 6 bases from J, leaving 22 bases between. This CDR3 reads CASRETGALQGDTQYF. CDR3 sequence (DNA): TGTGCCAGCAGGGAGACGGGAGCCCTCCAGGGCGATACGCAGTATTTT.

The CDR3 sequence: CASSFYEQFF. The CDR3 DNA is TGTGCCAGTAGTTTCTATGAGCAGTTCTTC. The V call is TRBV19, the J call TRBJ2-1, with D unresolved. The CDR3 length is 10 residues. Per the germline V gene, CDR1 is LNHDA and CDR2 is SQIVND (reference sequence). V was clipped by 5 bases and J by 8 bases, with 4 bases between them.

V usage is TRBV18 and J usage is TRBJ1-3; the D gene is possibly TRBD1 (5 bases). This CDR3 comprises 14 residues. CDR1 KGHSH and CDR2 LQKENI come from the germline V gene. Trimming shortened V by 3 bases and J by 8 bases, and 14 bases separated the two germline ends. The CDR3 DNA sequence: TGTGCCAGCTCACCGGACATGGTCGGTGACACCATATATTTT. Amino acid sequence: CASSPDMVGDTIYF.

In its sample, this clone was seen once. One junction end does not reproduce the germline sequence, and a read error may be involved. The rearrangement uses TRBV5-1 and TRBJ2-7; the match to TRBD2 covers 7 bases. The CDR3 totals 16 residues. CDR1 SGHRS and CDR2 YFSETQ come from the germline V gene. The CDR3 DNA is TGCGCCAGCAGTTTGGCTAGCGGTGCCCAATCCTACGAGCAGTACTTC. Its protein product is CASSLASGAQSYEQYF.

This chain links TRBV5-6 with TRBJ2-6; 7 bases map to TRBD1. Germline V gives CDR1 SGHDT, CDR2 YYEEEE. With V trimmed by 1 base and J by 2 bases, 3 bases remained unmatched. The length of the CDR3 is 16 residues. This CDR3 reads CASSLLTGPGANVLTF. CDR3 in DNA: TGTGCCAGCAGCTTGTTGACAGGGCCTGGGGCCAACGTCCTGACTTTC.